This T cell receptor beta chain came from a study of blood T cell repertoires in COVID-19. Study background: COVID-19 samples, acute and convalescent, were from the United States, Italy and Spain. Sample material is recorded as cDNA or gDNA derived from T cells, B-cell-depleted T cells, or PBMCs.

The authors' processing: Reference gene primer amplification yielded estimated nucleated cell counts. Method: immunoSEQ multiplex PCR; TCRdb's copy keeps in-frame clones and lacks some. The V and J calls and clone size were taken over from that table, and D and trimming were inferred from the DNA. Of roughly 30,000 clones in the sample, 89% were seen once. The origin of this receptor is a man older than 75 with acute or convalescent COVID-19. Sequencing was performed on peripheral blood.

For the CDR3, the DNA is TGTGCCAGCAGCCGACCGACAGGTCCAGGCTCCGAATATGGCTACACCTTC. This codes for CASSRPTGPGSEYGYTF. The chain uses TRBV7-9 and TRBJ1-2, with a tentative D call TRBD1 (6 bases). Germline V gene data show CDR1 as SEHNR and CDR2 as FQNEAQ (reference sequence). The CDR3 extends over 17 amino acids. Trimming took 5 bases from V and 5 from J, leaving 24 bases between them.